Each of the 7 T cell receptor beta chains below was sequenced from the same sample in a study of T cell responses to AZD1222 COVID-19 vaccine. Some clones are missing from TCRdb's copy, which holds only in-frame ones; the method was immunoSEQ multiplex PCR. The sample includes some 150,000 clones, roughly 87% of them seen just once. The sample was peripheral blood, taken 28 days after the second AZD1222 dose. The receptors come from an adult who received the AZD1222 COVID-19 vaccine.

CDR3 in DNA: TGTGCCAGCAGCCAAGGCGGCGGGAGGGGAAACACAGATACGCAGTATTTT. Protein: CASSQGGGRGNTDTQYF. The rearrangement links TRBV4-2 to TRBJ2-3, with 9 nucleotides matching TRBD2. There are 17 residues in the CDR3. After removal of 1 base from V and 2 bases from J, the junction contained 7 bases not matched to a gene. Germline CDR1 is LGHNA and CDR2 is YNFKEQ.

The rearrangement uses TRBV7-9 and TRBJ1-1; 9 positions match TRBD1. In germline, CDR1 is SEHNR, CDR2 FQNEAQ (reference sequence). CDR3 size: 15 residues. V dropped 5 bases and J dropped 8; count of bases not matched to a gene: 12. The CDR3 DNA follows: TGTGCCAGCAGCCAAATTGGGACAGGGAGAGAAGAAGCTTTCTTT. As protein: CASSQIGTGREEAFF.

The chain uses TRBV11-3 and TRBJ1-4; D might be TRBD1 (5 bases). Per germline, CDR1 SGHNT and CDR2 YENEEA. Trimming stripped 3 bases from V and 2 bases from J, with 7 bases between. The CDR3 runs 14 residues. The CDR3 DNA is TGTGCCAGCAGCTTCTCAGGGACTAATGAAAAACTGTTTTTT. Translating it yields CASSFSGTNEKLFF.

J is TRBJ1-1 and V is TRBV6-5, with D possibly matching TRBD1 (5 bases). The V gene lost 6 bases and the J gene lost 4 bases, with 15 bases spanning the gap. The CDR3 spans 14 residues. Germline lookup yields CDR1 MNHEY and CDR2 SVGAGI. The CDR3 DNA is TGTGCCAGCAGGCCGGGGCCAACCTCCACTGAAGCTTTCTTT. Amino acid sequence: CASRPGPTSTEAFF.

The gene calls are TRBV29-1 and TRBJ2-5; 9 positions match TRBD2. The germline V gene encodes CDR1 SQVTM and CDR2 ANQGSEA. The CDR3 has 15 amino acids. The ends lost 4 bases at V and 5 bases at J; junction bases unmatched: 11. CDR3: CSVGGTSPSGETQYF. CDR3 bases: TGCAGCGTTGGGGGGACTAGCCCCTCGGGTGAGACCCAGTACTTC.

This clone was recorded only once. V usage is TRBV2 and J usage is TRBJ1-5, with 8 bases lining up with TRBD1. There are 13 residues in the CDR3. V was pared by 9 bases and J by 4 bases, with 5 bases of the junction left unmatched. Germline V CDR1 and CDR2: SNHLY, FYNNEI. CDR3 in DNA: TGTGCCAGAGGGACAGGACCAAATCAGCCCCAGCATTTT. Its protein product is CARGTGPNQPQHF.

V usage is TRBV4-3 and J usage is TRBJ1-4; the D is unclear. Looked up from germline, CDR1 is LGHNA and CDR2 is YSLEER. The CDR3 is made up of 13 amino acids. Trimming took off 5 bases at V and 6 bases at J, with 10 bases between the two ends. CDR3 sequence (DNA): TGCGCCAGCAGCGAAATGCTGGATGAAAAACTGTTTTTT. Translation gives CASSEMLDEKLFF.